Listed below are T cell receptor beta chains from one sample, sequenced in a study of blood T cell repertoires in COVID-19. Profiled with immunoSEQ multiplex PCR; TCRdb holds only in-frame clones, not every one. Of roughly 140,000 clones listed, 80% to 90% were seen once; the top ten hold around 2.5%. What was sequenced was peripheral blood. These receptors came from a woman aged 70-85 years with acute or convalescent COVID-19. The CDR3 runs from the conserved cysteine through the conserved F or W. Each record gives: J gene, V gene, clone size, D gene, CDR3 DNA, CDR3 protein. A D gene is named only where the DNA matches it firmly. Not every row has a clone size; where given, it reads once, few, many or a size class.

TRBJ1-1 | TRBV3-1/TRBV3-2 | once | NA | TGTGCCAGCAGCCAAGGGGGGGGTACGCACACTGAAGCTTTCTTT | CASSQGGGTHTEAFF
TRBJ2-3 | TRBV30 | NA | TRBD2 | TGTGCCTGGAGACTAGCGGGGAGCACAGATACGCAGTATTTT | CAWRLAGSTDTQYF
TRBJ1-3 | TRBV11-2 | NA | TRBD1 | TGTGCCAGCAGCTTAGGTGACAGGGGGCGCGACGGAAACACCATATATTTT | CASSLGDRGRDGNTIYF
TRBJ1-4 | TRBV18 | NA | NA | TGTGCCAGCTCGGGAGCGGATGAAAAACTGTTTTTT | CASSGADEKLFF
TRBJ2-7 | TRBV10-3 | NA | TRBD2 | TGTGCCATCGGGGGGGGTAACTACGAGCAGTACTTC | CAIGGGNYEQYF
TRBJ1-5 | TRBV21-1 | NA | NA | TGTGCCACCGGGACAGGCGGTCAGCCCCAGCATTTT | CATGTGGQPQHF
TRBJ1-2 | TRBV15 | NA | TRBD1 | TGTGCCACCAGCAGAAGGACAGGGGTTTTTAACAACTATGGCTACACCTTC | CATSRRTGVFNNYGYTF
TRBJ2-2 | TRBV6-5 | NA | NA | TGTGCCAGCAGGACTGTCGCATTGGCTGGGGAGCTGTTTTTT | CASRTVALAGELFF
TRBJ1-1 | TRBV4-1 | NA | TRBD1 | TGCGCCAGCAGCCAAGATGGGACAGGGAACACTGAAGCTTTCTTT | CASSQDGTGNTEAFF
TRBJ2-7 | TRBV10-3 | NA | TRBD2 | TGTGCCACCGCGATCGAAGTAGCGGGGGCCTCCTACGAGCAGTACTTC | CATAIEVAGASYEQYF
TRBJ1-1 | TRBV7-9 | few | TRBD1 | TGTGCCAGCAGCTTGACAGGGGGGGCCACTGAAGCTTTCTTT | CASSLTGGATEAFF
TRBJ2-2 | TRBV27 | NA | NA | TGTGCCAGCACTCCCGACAGGTTGGTCACCGGGGAGCTGTTTTTT | CASTPDRLVTGELFF
TRBJ1-1 | TRBV7-2 | NA | TRBD1 | TGTGCCAGCAGCTTAAGCGCCGACAGGGTTCCTTTCTTT | CASSLSADRVPFF
TRBJ2-3 | TRBV5-1 | NA | NA | TGCGCCAGCAGCTTGCCACAGGGTAGCACAGATACGCAGTATTTT | CASSLPQGSTDTQYF
TRBJ1-5 | TRBV6-5 | NA | NA | TGTGCCAGCAGTCTCGACAAAAATCAGCCCCAGCATTTT | CASSLDKNQPQHF
TRBJ1-1 | TRBV6-5 | NA | TRBD1 | TGTGCCAGCAGTTACCCCGGGACAGTAATTCCTGCTTTCTTT | CASSYPGTVIPAFF
TRBJ1-6 | TRBV5-5 | NA | NA | TGTGCCAGCAGCCCGGTCGGGGTGTCACCCCTCCACTTT | CASSPVGVSPLHF
TRBJ2-2 | TRBV10-3 | NA | TRBD2 | TGTGCCATCAGTGAACCGGGACTAGCGGCGAACACCGGGGAGCTGTTTTTT | CAISEPGLAANTGELFF
TRBJ2-3 | TRBV10-1 | NA | TRBD2 | TGCGCCAGCAGTGTAGGACGGGGGGACACAGATACGCAGTATTTT | CASSVGRGDTDTQYF
TRBJ1-2 | TRBV25-1 | NA | NA | TGTGCCAGCAGAGATACCGGACAGTCGGTTTATGGCTACACCTTC | CASRDTGQSVYGYTF
TRBJ1-1 | TRBV29-1 | NA | TRBD1 | TGCAGCGTTGACCGGGGACAGGTGTTGAACACTGAAGCTTTCTTT | CSVDRGQVLNTEAFF
TRBJ2-1 | TRBV27 | NA | NA | TGTGCCAGCAGTCCCAACTCCAGGCGATTGGAGCAGTTCTTC | CASSPNSRRLEQFF
TRBJ1-2 | TRBV9 | once | NA | TGTGCCAGCAGCGTAGCCAGTTATGGCTACACCTTC | CASSVASYGYTF
TRBJ2-3 | TRBV9 | NA | NA | TGTGCCAGCAGCGCGGGGGGCAGGAGCACAGATACGCAGTATTTT | CASSAGGRSTDTQYF
TRBJ1-1 | TRBV27 | NA | NA | TGTGCCAGCAGTTTATCGGGCAGCCTTGGTACTTTCTTT | CASSLSGSLGTFF
TRBJ2-3 | TRBV7-2 | NA | NA | TGTGCCAGCAGCTTGACTCCCACAGATACGCAGTATTTT | CASSLTPTDTQYF
TRBJ1-1 | TRBV7-2 | NA | NA | TGTGCCAGCAGCTTAGTGGGGGCCACTGAAGCTTTCTTT | CASSLVGATEAFF
TRBJ1-6 | TRBV7-8 | NA | NA | TGTGCCAGCGGTAGCCGTGGGAATTCACCCCTCCACTTT | CASGSRGNSPLHF
TRBJ1-2 | TRBV5-1 | NA | NA | TGCGCCAGCAGCCAACAGGGAAATCAGCGTGGCTACACCTTC | CASSQQGNQRGYTF
TRBJ2-5 | TRBV6-1 | NA | TRBD2 | TGTGCCAGCAAAAGGACTAGCGGGCAAGAGACCCAGTACTTC | CASKRTSGQETQYF
TRBJ1-1 | TRBV19 | once | TRBD1 | TGTGCCAGTAGTTCACAGGGGGCCCTGAACACTGAAGCTTTCTTT | CASSSQGALNTEAFF
TRBJ1-2 | TRBV6-2/TRBV6-3 | NA | NA | TGTGCCAGCAGTTACCCGCAGTGGGGCTACACCTTC | CASSYPQWGYTF
TRBJ1-3 | TRBV7-9 | once | NA | TGTGCCAGCACACGGGGGGAGTCTGGAAACACCATATATTTT | CASTRGESGNTIYF
TRBJ1-4 | TRBV24-1 | NA | NA | TGTGCCACCAGTGCCGGTGGCGGGGGTGAAAAACTGTTTTTT | CATSAGGGGEKLFF
TRBJ1-3 | TRBV7-8 | NA | NA | TGTGCCAGCAGCTTAAGTAACACCCCCAGGGCTGGAAACACCATATATTTT | CASSLSNTPRAGNTIYF
TRBJ2-1 | TRBV20-1 | NA | TRBD2 | TGCAGTGCGTCCCCTAGCGGGCGGCAGTTCTTC | CSASPSGRQFF
TRBJ1-2 | TRBV6-1 | NA | NA | TGTGCCAGCAGTGTCGGAATAACAATAGCGTACTATGGCTACACCTTC | CASSVGITIAYYGYTF
TRBJ2-1 | TRBV5-1 | NA | TRBD1 | TGCGCCAGCAGCTCGGGGACAGGGTACAATGAGCAGTTCTTC | CASSSGTGYNEQFF